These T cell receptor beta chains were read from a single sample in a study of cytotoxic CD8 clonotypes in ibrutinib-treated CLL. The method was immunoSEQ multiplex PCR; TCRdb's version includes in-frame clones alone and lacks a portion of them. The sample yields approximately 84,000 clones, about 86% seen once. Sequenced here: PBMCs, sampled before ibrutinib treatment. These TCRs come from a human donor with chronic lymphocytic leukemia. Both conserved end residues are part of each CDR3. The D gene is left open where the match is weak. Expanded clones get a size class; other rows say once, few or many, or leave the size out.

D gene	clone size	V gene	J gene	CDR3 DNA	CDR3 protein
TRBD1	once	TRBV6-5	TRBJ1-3	TGTGCCAGCACCCGGGACAGGGGGCCTGGAAACACCATATATTTT	CASTRDRGPGNTIYF
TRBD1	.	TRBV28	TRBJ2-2	TGTGCCAGCAGTCACAGACAGGGTTCCACCGGGGAGCTGTTTTTT	CASSHRQGSTGELFF
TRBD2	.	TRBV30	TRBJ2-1	TGTGCCTGGAGGGGGACTAGCGGGTACAATGAGCAGTTCTTC	CAWRGTSGYNEQFF
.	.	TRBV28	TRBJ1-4	TGTGCCAGCAGTCCGACCCGGGACTGGGGTAATGAAAAACTGTTTTTT	CASSPTRDWGNEKLFF
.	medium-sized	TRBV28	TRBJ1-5	TGTGCCAGCAGTCTCCCAACCCTCCCCAATCAGCCCCAGCATTTT	CASSLPTLPNQPQHF
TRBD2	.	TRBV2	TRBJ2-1	TGTGCCAGCAGTGCTGGACTAGCGCAGTATCATAATGAGCAGTTCTTC	CASSAGLAQYHNEQFF
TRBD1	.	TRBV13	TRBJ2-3	TGTGCCAGCAGCCCCCGACAGGGATTGGGCACAGATACGCAGTATTTT	CASSPRQGLGTDTQYF
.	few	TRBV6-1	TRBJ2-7	TGTGCCAGCAGTGAATCTCCTGGGGAAGGGTACGAGCAGTACTTC	CASSESPGEGYEQYF
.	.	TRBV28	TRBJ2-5	TGTGCCAGCAGTTTTCAGGGCGGCCGAGAGACCCAGTACTTC	CASSFQGGRETQYF
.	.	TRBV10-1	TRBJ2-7	TGCGCCAGCAGTGACCCCGGATACGAGCAGTACTTC	CASSDPGYEQYF
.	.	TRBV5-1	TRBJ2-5	TGCGCCAGCAGCTTGGTAGGGGCACCGGAGACCCAGTACTTC	CASSLVGAPETQYF
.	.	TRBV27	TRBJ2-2	TGTGCCAGCAGTTTATTGAAACAGACCGCCTTCACCGGGGAGCTGTTTTTT	CASSLLKQTAFTGELFF
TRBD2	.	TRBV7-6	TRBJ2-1	TGTGCCAGCAGCAGCAGAGGAGCTAGCGGGAGGTTCACCTACAATGAGCAGTTCTTC	CASSSRGASGRFTYNEQFF
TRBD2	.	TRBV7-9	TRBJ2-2	TGTGCCAGCACCCCCAGGGCGGGAGGCCGGGGCACCGGGGAGCTGTTTTTT	CASTPRAGGRGTGELFF
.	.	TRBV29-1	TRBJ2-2	TGCAGCGGGCAGGCCGCCGAGCTCGCCGGGGAGCTGTTTTTT	CSGQAAELAGELFF